This T cell receptor (beta chain) was sequenced for a study of cytomegalovirus exposure and HLA in healthy donors. PCR primers comprised 60 Vbeta and 13 Jbeta primers. In the original workflow: Per a later analysis, the number of unique TCR beta chains was approximately 80 million, of which 10 million to 11 million were shared. Sequencing was performed with immunoSEQ multiplex PCR; in TCRdb, only in-frame clones are kept and a portion is missing. Clonal size and the V and J genes are those of that table, whereas D and trimming came from the DNA. This sample yields 120,000 to 150,000 clones, of which 75% to 85% are seen a single time; about 6.8% belongs to the top ten. Germline trimming cut 5 bases from V and 6 bases from J; bases unmatched to any gene: 10. Looked up from germline, CDR1 is SGHRS and CDR2 is YFSETQ. The CDR3 loop spans 15 amino acids.

The V gene is TRBV5-1, the J gene TRBJ2-1; 8 positions match TRBD2. The sequencing input was PBMCs. This sequence originates from a woman in her 40s in good health and CMV-seropositive. The DNA for the CDR3 is TGCGCCAGCAGATTTGGACTAGCCCTATCCAATGAGCAGTTCTTC. It translates to CASRFGLALSNEQFF.